One and the same sample provided the 18 T cell receptor beta chains below, sequenced in a study of shared clonotypes between healthy human individuals. Sequencing was performed with immunoSEQ multiplex PCR; in TCRdb, only in-frame clones are kept and a portion is missing. The sample contains hundreds of thousands of clones, approximately 97% of which appear only once. Sequencing used naive CD4+ T cells sorted from blood. Noted subset: CD45RA+ positively selected. Source of these receptors: a woman younger than 45 in good health.

The rearrangement links TRBV25-1 to TRBJ2-7; the match to TRBD1 covers 8 bases. Germline values: CDR1 MGHDK, CDR2 SYGVNS. The length of the CDR3 is 15 residues. V dropped 8 bases and J dropped 2; count of bases not matched to a gene: 11. The CDR3 bases are TGTGCCAGCGAGAACACCAGGGGGCAGACCTACGAGCAGTACTTC. Protein product: CASENTRGQTYEQYF.

V and J are TRBV15 and TRBJ1-1; D gene unclear. V was clipped by 1 base and J by 1 base, with 13 bases between them. The CDR3 has 16 amino acids. Germline V gene data show CDR1 as LNHNV and CDR2 as YYDKDF (reference sequence). CDR3 coding DNA: TGTGCCACCAGCAGAGGACCCTCGACGGGGAACACTGAAGCTTTCTTT. Translation gives CATSRGPSTGNTEAFF.

The table lists this clone with a count of one. In nucleotides, the CDR3 is TGCGCCAGCAGCTTGCAGGGGGGACCGAACACTGAAGCTTTCTTT. Translated: CASSLQGGPNTEAFF. The genes are TRBV5-1 and TRBJ1-1; 7 nucleotides match TRBD1. The CDR3 length is 15 residues. The junction had 4 bases not matched to a gene; V was cut back by 1 base and J by 1 base. CDR1 is SGHRS, CDR2 YFSETQ, per germline.

Only one count was recorded for this clone. One junction end disagrees with the germline gene, perhaps due to a read error. The sample carries other DNA sequences with the same CDR3. The gene calls are TRBV6-5 and TRBJ2-7, with 8 bases identical to TRBD1. Germline lookup yields CDR1 MNHEY and CDR2 SVGAGI. CDR3 length: 15 residues. CDR3: CASSYSDRAGYEQYF. CDR3 coding DNA: TGTGCCAGCAGTTACTCGGACAGGGCGGGGTACGAGCAGTACTTT.

As concerns this clone: Other nucleotide sequences from this sample produce the same CDR3. This chain connects TRBV5-1 to TRBJ2-7; 7 bases agree with TRBD1. Germline CDR1 is SGHRS and CDR2 is YFSETQ. Trimming cost V 4 bases and J 3 bases; bases outside gene matches: 7. The CDR3 consists of 14 residues. CDR3 sequence: CASSLGQTGYEQYF. DNA for the CDR3: TGCGCCAGCAGCCTGGGACAGACCGGCTACGAGCAGTACTTC.

The chain couples TRBV4-1 to TRBJ1-4, with unresolved D. Germline V gene data show CDR1 as MGHRA and CDR2 as YSYEKL. The V end was cut by 1 base, the J end by 8 bases, with 14 bases between. The CDR3 is 15 amino acids. Written as DNA, the CDR3 is TGCGCCAGCAGCCAAGGCAGAGGGATCGAGGAAAAACTGTTTTTT. Its translation: CASSQGRGIEEKLFF.

The chain is built from TRBV4-1 and TRBJ1-3, with no clear D. Looked up from germline, CDR1 is MGHRA and CDR2 is YSYEKL. Trimming shortened V by 0 bases and J by 4 bases, and 10 bases separated the two germline ends. This CDR3 comprises 15 residues. The CDR3 loop reads CASSQDGTSGNTIYF. For the CDR3, the DNA is TGCGCCAGCAGCCAAGACGGCACTTCAGGAAACACCATATATTTT.

This clone was detected only once. The gene calls are TRBV6-5 and TRBJ1-5, with D possibly TRBD1 on 5 matching bases. The germline V gene encodes CDR1 MNHEY and CDR2 SVGAGI. This CDR3 is 13 amino acids long. Trimming took off 2 bases at V and 6 bases at J, with 8 bases between the two ends. The CDR3 nucleotides read TGTGCCAGCAGTTACGACAGAACTCAGCCCCAGCATTTT. This encodes CASSYDRTQPQHF.

This clone occurred once. The rearrangement uses TRBV28 and TRBJ2-2; TRBD1 or TRBD2 may be the D gene (5 bases each). The CDR3 covers 16 residues. V was pared by 4 bases and J by 5 bases, with 17 bases between. CDR1 MDHEN and CDR2 SYDVKM come from the germline V gene. CDR3 nucleotides: TGTGCCAGCAGTTCTCCGGGACCGACAAGAACCGGGGAGCTGTTTTTT. It codes for CASSSPGPTRTGELFF.

V and J are TRBV27 and TRBJ1-4, with D possibly matching TRBD1 (6 bases). Deletions cut 7 bases from V and 10 bases from J, with 22 bases between. CDR1 MNHEY and CDR2 SMNVEV come from the germline V gene (reference sequence). The CDR3 loop spans 15 amino acids. CDR3 region: CASTITGPGGGKLFF. CDR3 coding DNA: TGTGCCAGCACTATTACCGGCCCCGGGGGCGGAAAACTGTTTTTT.

This rearrangement joins TRBV11-2 to TRBJ2-1; D may correspond to TRBD1 or TRBD2 (5 bases each). Trimming took off 0 bases at V and 4 bases at J, with 7 bases between the two ends. Looked up from germline, CDR1 is SGHAT and CDR2 is FQNNGV. The CDR3 runs to 14 residues. Written as DNA, the CDR3 is TGTGCCAGCAGCTTAGATGGGGGATACAATGAGCAGTTCTTC. Protein: CASSLDGGYNEQFF.

This rearrangement joins TRBV5-1 to TRBJ2-2; 8 positions match TRBD1. CDR1 is SGHRS and CDR2 is YFSETQ in the germline V gene. The junction had 3 bases not matched to a gene; V was cut back by 0 bases and J by 5 bases. The CDR3 covers 15 residues. As DNA, the CDR3 is TGCGCCAGCAGCTTGGGTCAGGGGGCTACCGGGGAGCTGTTTTTT. Amino acid sequence: CASSLGQGATGELFF.

The chain couples TRBV4-1 to TRBJ2-3, with D tentatively TRBD2 (5 bases). The CDR3 is 16 amino acids. Germline CDR1 and CDR2: MGHRA and YSYEKL. V gave up 0 bases and J gave up 2 bases, with 12 bases separating them. CDR3 DNA sequence: TGCGCCAGCAGCCAAGAGCTAGCTCGAACCACAGATACGCAGTATTTT. The encoded protein is CASSQELARTTDTQYF.

Only one count was recorded for this clone. Other DNA sequences in the sample encode the same CDR3. The chain employs TRBV18 and TRBJ2-3; D not certain. The germline V and J ends were trimmed by 3 bases and 0 bases, with 4 bases remaining between them. The CDR3 loop spans 13 amino acids. Germline V lookup: CDR1 KGHSH, CDR2 LQKENI. CDR3 residues: CASSPGSTDTQYF. The CDR3, as DNA: TGTGCCAGCTCACCGGGAAGCACAGATACGCAGTATTTT. The full variable domain, its missing parts supplied by reference TRBV18 and TRBJ2-3, is NAGVMQNPRHLVRRRGQEARLRCSPMKGHSHVYWYRQLPEEGLKFMVYLQKENIIDESGMPKERFSAEFPKEGPSILRIQQVVRGDSAAYFCASSPGSTDTQYFGPGTRLTVL.

The chain is built from TRBV7-9 and TRBJ2-3; either TRBD1 or TRBD2 may supply D (6 bases each). V was cut by 5 bases and J by 4 bases, with 25 bases left in between. The CDR3 has 18 residues. Germline CDR1 and CDR2: SEHNR and FQNEAQ (reference sequence). This CDR3 is CASSAPGLRGRFADTQYF. The CDR3 coding sequence is TGTGCCAGCAGCGCACCGGGCCTCCGGGGGCGCTTTGCAGATACGCAGTATTTT.

This chain's CDR3 is CASSSGQGDEKLFF. In DNA, the CDR3 is TGTGCCAGCAGTTCGGGACAGGGGGATGAAAAACTGTTTTTT. This chain links TRBV6-1 with TRBJ1-4; 11 positions match TRBD1. This CDR3 spans 14 amino acids. The ends lost 5 bases at V and 6 bases at J; junction bases unmatched: 2. Germline values: CDR1 MNHNS, CDR2 SASEGT.

The chain carries TRBV7-9 and TRBJ1-5; D uncertain. The length of the CDR3 is 14 residues. V was trimmed by 5 bases and J by 7 bases, leaving 15 bases between them. The germline V gene has CDR1 SEHNR and CDR2 FQNEAQ (reference sequence). Here the CDR3 reads CASSPAGSAQPQHF. The DNA for the CDR3 is TGTGCCAGCAGCCCCGCGGGTTCAGCCCAGCCCCAGCATTTT.

V and J are TRBV4-2 and TRBJ2-3; D unclear. CDR1 is LGHNA and CDR2 is YNFKEQ in the germline V gene. Between the trimmed V and J ends, which lost 0 bases and 3 bases, there was a span of 4 bases. The CDR3 contains 13 residues. CDR3 protein: CASSQDRTDTQYF. CDR3 coding DNA: TGTGCCAGCAGCCAAGATAGGACAGATACGCAGTATTTT.